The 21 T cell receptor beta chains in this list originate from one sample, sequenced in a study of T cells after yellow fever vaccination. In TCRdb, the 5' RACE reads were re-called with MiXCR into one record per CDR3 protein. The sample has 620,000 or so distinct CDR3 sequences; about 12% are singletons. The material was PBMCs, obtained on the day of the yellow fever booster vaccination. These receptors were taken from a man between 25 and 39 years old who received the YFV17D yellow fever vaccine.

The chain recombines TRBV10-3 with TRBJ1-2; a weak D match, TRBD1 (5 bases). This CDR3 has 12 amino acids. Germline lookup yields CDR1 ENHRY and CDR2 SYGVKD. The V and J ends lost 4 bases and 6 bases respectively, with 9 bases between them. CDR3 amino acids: CAISVRGDGYTF. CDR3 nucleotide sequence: TGTGCCATCAGTGTCCGAGGGGATGGCTACACCTTC.

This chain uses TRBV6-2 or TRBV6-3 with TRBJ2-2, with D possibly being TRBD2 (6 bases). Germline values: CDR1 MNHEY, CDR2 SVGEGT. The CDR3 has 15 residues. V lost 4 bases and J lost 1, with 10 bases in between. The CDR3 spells CASSSRGGNTGELFF. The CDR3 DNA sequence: TGTGCCAGCAGTTCCCGGGGAGGGAACACCGGGGAGCTGTTTTTT.

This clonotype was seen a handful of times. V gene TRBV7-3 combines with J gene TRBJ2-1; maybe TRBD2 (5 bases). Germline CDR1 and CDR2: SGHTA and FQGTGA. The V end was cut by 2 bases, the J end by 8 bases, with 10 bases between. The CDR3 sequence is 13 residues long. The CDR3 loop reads CASSLPERDEQFF. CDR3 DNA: TGTGCCAGCAGCTTACCGGAGAGGGATGAGCAGTTCTTC.

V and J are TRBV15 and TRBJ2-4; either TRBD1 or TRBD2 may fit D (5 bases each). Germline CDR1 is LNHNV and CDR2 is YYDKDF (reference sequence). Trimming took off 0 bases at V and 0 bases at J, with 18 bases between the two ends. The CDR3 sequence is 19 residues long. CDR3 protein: CATSRERGPYLVAKNIQYF. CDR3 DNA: TGTGCCACCAGCAGAGAGAGGGGACCTTACCTAGTAGCCAAAAACATTCAGTACTTC. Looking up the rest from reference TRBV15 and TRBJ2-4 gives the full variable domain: DAMVIQNPRYQVTQFGKPVTLSCSQTLNHNVMYWYQQKSSQAPKLLFHYYDKDFNNEADTPDNFQSRRPNTSFCFLDIRSPGLGDTAMYLCATSRERGPYLVAKNIQYFGAGTRLSVL.

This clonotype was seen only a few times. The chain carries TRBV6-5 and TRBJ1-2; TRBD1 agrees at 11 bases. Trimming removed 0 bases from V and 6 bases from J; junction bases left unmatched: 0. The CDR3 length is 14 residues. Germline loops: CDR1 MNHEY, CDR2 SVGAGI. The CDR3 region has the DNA TGTGCCAGCAGTTACTCGGGACAGGGGGATGGCTACACCTTC. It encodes CASSYSGQGDGYTF.

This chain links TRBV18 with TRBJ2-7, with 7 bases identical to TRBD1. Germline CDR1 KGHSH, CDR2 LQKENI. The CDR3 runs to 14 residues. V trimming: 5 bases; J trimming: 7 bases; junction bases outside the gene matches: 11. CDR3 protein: CASSKTPQGWEQYF. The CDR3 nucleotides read TGTGCCAGCTCAAAAACCCCACAGGGGTGGGAGCAGTACTTC.

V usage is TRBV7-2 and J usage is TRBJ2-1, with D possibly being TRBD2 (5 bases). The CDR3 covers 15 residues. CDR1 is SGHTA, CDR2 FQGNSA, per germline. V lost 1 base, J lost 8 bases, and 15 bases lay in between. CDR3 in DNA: TGTGCCAGCAGCTTAGGGGTGCGAACTAGGGATGAGCAGTTCTTC. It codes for CASSLGVRTRDEQFF.

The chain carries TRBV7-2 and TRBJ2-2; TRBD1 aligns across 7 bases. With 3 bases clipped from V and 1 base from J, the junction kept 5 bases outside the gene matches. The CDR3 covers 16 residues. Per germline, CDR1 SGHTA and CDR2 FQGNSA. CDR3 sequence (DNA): TGTGCCAGCAGCTTTATGGGACAGTTGAACACCGGGGAGCTGTTTTTT. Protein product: CASSFMGQLNTGELFF.

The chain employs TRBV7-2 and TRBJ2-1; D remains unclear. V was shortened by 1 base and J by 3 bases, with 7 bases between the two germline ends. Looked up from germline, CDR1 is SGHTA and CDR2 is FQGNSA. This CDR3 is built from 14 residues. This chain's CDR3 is CASSLGTHYNEQFF. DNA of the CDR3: TGTGCCAGCAGCTTAGGGACCCACTACAATGAGCAGTTCTTC.

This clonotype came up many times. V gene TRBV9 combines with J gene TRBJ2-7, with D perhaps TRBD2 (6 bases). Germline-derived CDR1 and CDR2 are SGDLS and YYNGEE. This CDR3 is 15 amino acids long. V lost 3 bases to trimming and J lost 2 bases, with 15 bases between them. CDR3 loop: CASSAGAGGTYEQYF. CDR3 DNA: TGTGCCAGCAGCGCTGGGGCGGGCGGGACCTACGAGCAGTACTTC. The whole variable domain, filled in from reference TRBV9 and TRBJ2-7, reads DSGVTQTPKHLITATGQRVTLRCSPRSGDLSVYWYQQSLDQGLQFLIQYYNGEERAKGNILERFSAQQFPDLHSELNLSSLELGDSALYFCASSAGAGGTYEQYFGPGTRLTVT.

Here the CDR3 DNA reads TGTGCCAGCAGTGGGACTAGCGGGAGGACTGTTCAGTATTTT. Its protein product is CASSGTSGRTVQYF. The J gene is TRBJ2-3, the V gene TRBV12-3 or TRBV12-4; TRBD2 matches 15 bases. The CDR3 is 14 residues long. V shed 5 bases and J 12 bases; nucleotides not matched to a gene: 6.

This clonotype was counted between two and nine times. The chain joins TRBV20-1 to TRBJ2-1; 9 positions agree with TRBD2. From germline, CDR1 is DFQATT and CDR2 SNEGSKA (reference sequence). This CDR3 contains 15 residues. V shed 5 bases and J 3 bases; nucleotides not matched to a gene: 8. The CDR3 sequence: CSAPPYSGSYNEQFF. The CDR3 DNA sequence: TGCAGTGCTCCCCCCTATAGCGGGAGCTACAATGAGCAGTTCTTC.

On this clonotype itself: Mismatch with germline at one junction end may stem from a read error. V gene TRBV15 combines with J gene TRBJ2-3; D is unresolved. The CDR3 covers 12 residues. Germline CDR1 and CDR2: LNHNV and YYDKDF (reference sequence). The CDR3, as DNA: TGTGCCACCAGTAGAGACATAGATACGCAGAATTTT. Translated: CATSRDIDTQNF.

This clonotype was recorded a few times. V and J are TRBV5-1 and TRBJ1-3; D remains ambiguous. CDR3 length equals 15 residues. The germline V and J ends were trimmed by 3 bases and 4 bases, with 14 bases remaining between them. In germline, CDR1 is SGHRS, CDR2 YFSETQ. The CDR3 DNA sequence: TGCGCCAGCAGCTCTTCTAGGAACTCAGGAAACACCATATATTTT. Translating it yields CASSSSRNSGNTIYF. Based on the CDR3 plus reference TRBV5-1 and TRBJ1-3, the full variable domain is KAGVTQTPRYLIKTRGQQVTLSCSPISGHRSVSWYQQTPGQGLQFLFEYFSETQRNKGNFPGRFSGRQFSNSRSEMNVSTLELGDSALYLCASSSSRNSGNTIYFGEGSWLTVV.

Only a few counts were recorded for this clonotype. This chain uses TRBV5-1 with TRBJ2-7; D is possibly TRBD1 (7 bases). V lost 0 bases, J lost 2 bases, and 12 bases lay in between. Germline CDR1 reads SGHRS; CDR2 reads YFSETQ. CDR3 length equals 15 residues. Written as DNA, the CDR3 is TGCGCCAGCAGCTTGGAGGAGGGGGCGCCCTACGAGCAGTACTTC. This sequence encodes CASSLEEGAPYEQYF. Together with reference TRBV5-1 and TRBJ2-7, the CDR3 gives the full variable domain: KAGVTQTPRYLIKTRGQQVTLSCSPISGHRSVSWYQQTPGQGLQFLFEYFSETQRNKGNFPGRFSGRQFSNSRSEMNVSTLELGDSALYLCASSLEEGAPYEQYFGPGTRLTVT.

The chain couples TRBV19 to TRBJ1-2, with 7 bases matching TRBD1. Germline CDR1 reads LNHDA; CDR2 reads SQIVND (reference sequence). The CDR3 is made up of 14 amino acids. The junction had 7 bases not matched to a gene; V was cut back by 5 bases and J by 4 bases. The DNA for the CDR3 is TGTGCCAGTAGTGCCAGGGACAGCCTCTATGGCTACACCTTC. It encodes CASSARDSLYGYTF.

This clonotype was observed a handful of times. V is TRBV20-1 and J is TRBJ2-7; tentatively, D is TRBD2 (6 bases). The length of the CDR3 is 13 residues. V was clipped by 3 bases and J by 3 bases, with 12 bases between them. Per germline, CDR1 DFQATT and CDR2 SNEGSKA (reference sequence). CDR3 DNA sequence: TGCAGTGCTAGCATCGGGAGTGGCTACGAGCAGTACTTC. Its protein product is CSASIGSGYEQYF.

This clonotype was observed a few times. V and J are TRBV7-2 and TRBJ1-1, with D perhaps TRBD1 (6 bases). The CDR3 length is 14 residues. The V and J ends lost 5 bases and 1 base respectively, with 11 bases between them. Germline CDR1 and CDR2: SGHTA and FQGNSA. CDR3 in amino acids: CASSPKTGNTEAFF. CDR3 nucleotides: TGTGCCAGCAGCCCCAAGACAGGGAACACTGAAGCTTTCTTT.

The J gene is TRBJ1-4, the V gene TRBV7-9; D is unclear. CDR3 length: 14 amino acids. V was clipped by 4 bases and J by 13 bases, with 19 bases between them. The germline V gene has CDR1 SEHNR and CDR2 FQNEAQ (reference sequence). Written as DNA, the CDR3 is TGTGCCAGCAGCTCCCCGGGCCCCCTTGGTACACTGTTTTTT. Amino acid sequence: CASSSPGPLGTLFF.

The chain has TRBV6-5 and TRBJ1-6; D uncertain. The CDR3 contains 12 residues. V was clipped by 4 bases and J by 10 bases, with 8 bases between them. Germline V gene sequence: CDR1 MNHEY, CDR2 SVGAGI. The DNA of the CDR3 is TGTGCCAGCAGTTCCGGAGGATCACCCCTCCACTTT. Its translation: CASSSGGSPLHF.

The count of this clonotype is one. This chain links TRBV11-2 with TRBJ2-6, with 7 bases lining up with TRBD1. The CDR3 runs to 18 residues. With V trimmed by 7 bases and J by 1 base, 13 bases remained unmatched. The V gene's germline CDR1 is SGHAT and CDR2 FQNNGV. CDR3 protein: CASTPDRTPRSGANVLTF. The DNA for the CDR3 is TGTGCCAGCACCCCGGACAGGACGCCGCGGTCTGGGGCCAACGTCCTGACTTTC. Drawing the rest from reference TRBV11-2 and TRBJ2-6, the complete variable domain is EAGVAQSPRYKIIEKRQSVAFWCNPISGHATLYWYQQILGQGPKLLIQFQNNGVVDDSQLPKDRFSAERLKGVDSTLKIQPAKLEDSAVYLCASTPDRTPRSGANVLTFGAGSRLTVL.